The rows below give T cell receptor beta chains drawn from one sample of a study of radiation and T cells in renal cell carcinoma. Sequencing used immunoSEQ multiplex PCR; TCRdb keeps in-frame clones, though not all of them. The data hold fewer than 150,000 clones, with approximately 90% observed a single time. Sample: blood, taken from a patient whose treatment included radiotherapy and nephrectomy. All receptors derive from a woman in her 70s with renal cell carcinoma. The CDR3 runs from the conserved cysteine through the conserved F or W. The D gene is left open where the match is weak. Not all rows give a size; the values are once, few, many and, for expanded clones, a class.

abundance	j_gene	v_gene	d_gene	CDR3nt	CDR3aa
-	TRBJ2-2	TRBV5-4	-	TGTGCCAGCAACCGACAGGAGGTCACCGGGGAGCTGTTTTTT	CASNRQEVTGELFF
-	TRBJ1-5	TRBV4-3	-	TGCGCCAGCAGCCAAGATCCGGATCAGCCCCAGCATTTT	CASSQDPDQPQHF
once	TRBJ1-5	TRBV30	-	TGTGCCTGGAGTGGACAGAGTGATCAGCCCCAGCATTTT	CAWSGQSDQPQHF
-	TRBJ1-1	TRBV14	TRBD1	TGTGCCAGCAGCCAAGGTACAGGGGGGAACACTGAAGCTTTCTTT	CASSQGTGGNTEAFF
-	TRBJ2-5	TRBV7-2	-	TGTGCCAGCAGCTTTGGGGAGACCCAGTACTTC	CASSFGETQYF
few	TRBJ1-1	TRBV19	-	TGTGCCAGTAGTATTCTCGGACGTACGAACACTGAAGCTTTCTTT	CASSILGRTNTEAFF
-	TRBJ2-5	TRBV5-8	TRBD2	TGTGCCAGCAGCTTGGATAGGTCTAGCGGGGCCCCACAAGAGACCCAGTACTTC	CASSLDRSSGAPQETQYF
-	TRBJ1-1	TRBV19	-	TGTGCCAGTAGGGTTGCAGGGGCGAACGGAGCTTTCTTT	CASRVAGANGAFF
-	TRBJ2-1	TRBV11-2	-	TGTGCCAGCAGCTTGGGGGGCCATGAGCAGTTCTTC	CASSLGGHEQFF
-	TRBJ1-1	TRBV6-1	-	TGTGCCAGCAGTGGTGGGGGGGGCACTGAAGCTTTCTTT	CASSGGGGTEAFF
-	TRBJ1-3	TRBV9	-	TGTGCCACCGGGACTGGAAACACCATATATTTT	CATGTGNTIYF
few	TRBJ1-2	TRBV5-4	-	TGTGCCAGCAGCTTTACGGACAACTATGGCTACACCTTC	CASSFTDNYGYTF
-	TRBJ2-7	TRBV28	TRBD2	TGTGCCAGCAGTCGACGAGCGGGGGTTCAGTACGAGCAGTACTTC	CASSRRAGVQYEQYF
-	TRBJ1-4	TRBV7-9	-	TGTGCCAGCAGCTTGGCGGGGGTTAGGGAAAAACTGTTTTTT	CASSLAGVREKLFF
-	TRBJ1-3	TRBV6-5	-	TGTGCCAGCAGGGGAACAAAGAGAAACGCCATATATTTT	CASRGTKRNAIYF
-	TRBJ1-2	TRBV5-4	-	TGTGCCAGCAGCTCAATAAACTATGGCTACACCTTC	CASSSINYGYTF
-	TRBJ1-5	TRBV19	-	TGTGCCAGTAGTATGTCAGGTTACAATCAGCCCCAGCATTTT	CASSMSGYNQPQHF
-	TRBJ1-3	TRBV19	-	TGTGCCAGTAGTATAGACGGGACAAATGGAAACACCATATATTTT	CASSIDGTNGNTIYF
-	TRBJ2-1	TRBV7-8	TRBD1	TGTGCCAGCAGCTTCAGGGTTAGGACAGGGAAGACTTACAATGAGCAGTTCTTC	CASSFRVRTGKTYNEQFF
-	TRBJ1-1	TRBV2	-	TGTGCCAGCAGTGGGACCGTCTATGAGAACACTGAAGCTTTCTTT	CASSGTVYENTEAFF
few	TRBJ1-1	TRBV7-7	-	TGTGCTAGCAGCGCAACAGGGACCACTGAAGCTTTCTTT	CASSATGTTEAFF
-	TRBJ1-1	TRBV6-5	-	TGTGCCAGCAGTTGGGGGACCACTGAAGCTTTCTTT	CASSWGTTEAFF
-	TRBJ1-2	TRBV4-1	TRBD1	TGCGCCAGCAGCCAACCGACAGGGTATGAAGGCTACACCTTC	CASSQPTGYEGYTF
-	TRBJ2-1	TRBV4-3	TRBD2	TGCGCCAGCAGCCACCCCCAGCGGGGGGGGTTTAACAATGAGCAGTTCTTC	CASSHPQRGGFNNEQFF
-	TRBJ2-5	TRBV28	TRBD1	TGTGCCAGCAGTGAATCCGGGACAGGGGATGGGGAGACCCAGTACTTC	CASSESGTGDGETQYF
-	TRBJ2-3	TRBV10-2	TRBD2	TGCGCCAGCAGCCAGACTAGCGGGGGGGCCGGTGATACGCAGTATTTT	CASSQTSGGAGDTQYF
-	TRBJ2-7	TRBV5-6	TRBD2	TGTGCCAGCAGCGAAGGACTAGCGGTATCCTACGAGCAGTACTTC	CASSEGLAVSYEQYF
-	TRBJ2-2	TRBV5-1	-	TGCGCCAGCAGCTTGGAACTAGCGAACACCGGGGAGCTGTTTTTT	CASSLELANTGELFF
-	TRBJ1-4	TRBV5-4	-	TGTGCCAGCAGCGGGGGGCGAGCTAATGAAAAACTGTTTTTT	CASSGGRANEKLFF
-	TRBJ1-5	TRBV7-2	-	TGTGCCAGCAGCCCGAAAGGGGTTGGGGGCAATCAGCCCCAGCATTTT	CASSPKGVGGNQPQHF
-	TRBJ1-6	TRBV30	TRBD1	TGTGCCTGGAGTTCTGGGACAGGGAGGAGATCACCCCTCCACTTT	CAWSSGTGRRSPLHF
-	TRBJ1-1	TRBV2	-	TGTGCCAGCACCGAGGGACGGGGAGGGGTAACTTTCTTT	CASTEGRGGVTFF
-	TRBJ2-1	TRBV5-1	TRBD1	TGCGCCAGCAGCTACTCACTCGGGACAGGGGGCTTCGGCTCCTACAATGAGCAGTTCTTC	CASSYSLGTGGFGSYNEQFF
-	TRBJ2-1	TRBV30	TRBD2	TGTGCCTGGAAATCAAAGGCTAGCGGAGGCTATGAGCAGTTCTTC	CAWKSKASGGYEQFF
-	TRBJ2-7	TRBV28	-	TGTGCCAGCAGTTTAGGGGCGCGCTCCTACGAGCAGTACTTC	CASSLGARSYEQYF
once	TRBJ1-5	TRBV19	TRBD1	TGTGCCAGTAGTTCTGCGGACAGGGGGGATTATCAGCCCCAGCATTTT	CASSSADRGDYQPQHF
-	TRBJ2-2	TRBV14	-	TGTGCCAGCAGCCAAGACAGGAGGCTGGCGAACACCGGGGAGCTGTTTTTT	CASSQDRRLANTGELFF
-	TRBJ1-3	TRBV18	-	TGTGCCAGCTCACTGCCCAGTCCTGGAAACACCATATATTTT	CASSLPSPGNTIYF
-	TRBJ1-6	TRBV30	-	TGTGCCTGGAGTAGGGGAACAGGGAGCACCTATAATTCACCCCTCCACTTT	CAWSRGTGSTYNSPLHF
-	TRBJ1-1	TRBV7-3	TRBD1	TGTGCCAGCAGCTTATCGGGACAGGGAGGGGCTGAAGCTTTCTTT	CASSLSGQGGAEAFF
once	TRBJ2-3	TRBV6-1	-	TGTGCCAGCACCAGGGACAAAGGCACAGATACGCAGTATTTT	CASTRDKGTDTQYF
-	TRBJ2-5	TRBV27	-	TGTGCCAGCAGTTTCCCTCGGGGGACCCAGTACTTC	CASSFPRGTQYF
-	TRBJ1-2	TRBV19	-	TGTGCCAGTAGTATAAGGGCGGATACTAACTATGGCTACACCTTC	CASSIRADTNYGYTF
-	TRBJ2-1	TRBV9	TRBD2	TGTGCCAGCAGCGTAGGAGCGGGGGCCTACAATGAGCAGTTCTTC	CASSVGAGAYNEQFF
-	TRBJ2-1	TRBV5-6	TRBD2	TGTGCCAGCAGTCGGACTAGCGGGGTCTACAATGAGCAGTTCTTC	CASSRTSGVYNEQFF
-	TRBJ2-7	TRBV5-6	TRBD1	TGTGCCAGCGGCGGGACAGGACTCTACGAGCAGTACTTC	CASGGTGLYEQYF
-	TRBJ2-2	TRBV7-3	TRBD2	TGTGCCAGCAGCCCAGTGACTAGCGGGGGGTCGAACACCGGGGAGCTGTTTTTT	CASSPVTSGGSNTGELFF
once	TRBJ1-2	TRBV6-1	-	TGTGCCAGCAGGCGGACAGAATATGGCTACACCTTC	CASRRTEYGYTF
-	TRBJ2-5	TRBV30	-	TGTGCCTGGAGTGGGATCAACCAAGAGACCCAGTACTTC	CAWSGINQETQYF
-	TRBJ1-3	TRBV5-1	TRBD1	TGCGCCAGCAGCTGGGGACAGGCGGGCGGTGGAAACACCATATATTTT	CASSWGQAGGGNTIYF